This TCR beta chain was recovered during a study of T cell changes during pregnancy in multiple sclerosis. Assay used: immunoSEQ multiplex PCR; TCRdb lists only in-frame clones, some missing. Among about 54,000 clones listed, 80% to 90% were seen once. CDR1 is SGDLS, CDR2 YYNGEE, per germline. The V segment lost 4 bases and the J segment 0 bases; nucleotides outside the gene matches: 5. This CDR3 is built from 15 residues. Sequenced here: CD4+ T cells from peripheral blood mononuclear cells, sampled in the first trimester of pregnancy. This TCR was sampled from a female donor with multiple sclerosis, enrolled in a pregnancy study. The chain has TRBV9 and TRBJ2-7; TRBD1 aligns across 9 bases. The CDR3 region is CASSTTGQGSYEQYF. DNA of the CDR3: TGTGCCAGCAGCACCACGGGACAGGGCTCCTACGAGCAGTACTTC.